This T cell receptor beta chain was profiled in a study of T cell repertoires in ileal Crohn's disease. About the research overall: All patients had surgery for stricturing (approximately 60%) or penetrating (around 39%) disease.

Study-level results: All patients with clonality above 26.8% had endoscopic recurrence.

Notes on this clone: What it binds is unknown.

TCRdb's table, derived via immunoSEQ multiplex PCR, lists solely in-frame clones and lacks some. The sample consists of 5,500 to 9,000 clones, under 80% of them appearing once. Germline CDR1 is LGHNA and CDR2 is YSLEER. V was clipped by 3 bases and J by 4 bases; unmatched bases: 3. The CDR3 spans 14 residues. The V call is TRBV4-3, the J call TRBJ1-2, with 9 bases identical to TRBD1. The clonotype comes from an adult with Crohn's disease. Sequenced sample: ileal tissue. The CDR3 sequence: CASSQGQGAYGYTF. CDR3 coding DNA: TGCGCCAGCAGCCAGGGACAGGGTGCCTATGGCTACACCTTC.